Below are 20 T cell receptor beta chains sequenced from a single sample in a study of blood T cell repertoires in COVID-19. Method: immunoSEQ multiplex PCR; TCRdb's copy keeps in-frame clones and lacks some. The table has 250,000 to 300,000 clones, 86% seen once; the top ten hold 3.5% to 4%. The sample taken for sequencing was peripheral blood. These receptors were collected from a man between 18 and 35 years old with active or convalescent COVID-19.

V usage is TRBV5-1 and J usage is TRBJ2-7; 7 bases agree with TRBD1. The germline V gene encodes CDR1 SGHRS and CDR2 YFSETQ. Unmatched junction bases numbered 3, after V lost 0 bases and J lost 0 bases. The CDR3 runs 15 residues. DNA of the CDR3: TGCGCCAGCAGCTTGGATGGGACAGACTCCTACGAGCAGTACTTC. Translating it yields CASSLDGTDSYEQYF.

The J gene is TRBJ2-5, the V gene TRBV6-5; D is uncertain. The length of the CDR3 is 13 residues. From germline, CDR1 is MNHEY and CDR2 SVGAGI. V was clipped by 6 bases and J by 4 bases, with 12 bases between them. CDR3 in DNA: TGTGCCAGCAGGAGACTGCGGCGAGAGACCCAGTACTTC. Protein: CASRRLRRETQYF.

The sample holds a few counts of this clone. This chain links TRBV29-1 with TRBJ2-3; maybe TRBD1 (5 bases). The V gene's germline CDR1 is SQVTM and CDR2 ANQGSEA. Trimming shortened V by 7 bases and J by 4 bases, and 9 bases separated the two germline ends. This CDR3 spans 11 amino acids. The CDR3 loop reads CSGVRADTQYF. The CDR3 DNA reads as TGCAGCGGGGTCAGGGCAGATACGCAGTATTTT.

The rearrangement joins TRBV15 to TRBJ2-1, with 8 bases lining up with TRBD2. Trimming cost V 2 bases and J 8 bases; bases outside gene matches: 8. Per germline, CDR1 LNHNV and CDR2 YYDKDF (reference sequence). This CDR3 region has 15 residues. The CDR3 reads CATSRSGGATDEQFF. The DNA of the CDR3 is TGTGCCACCAGCAGATCGGGGGGGGCCACGGATGAGCAGTTCTTC.

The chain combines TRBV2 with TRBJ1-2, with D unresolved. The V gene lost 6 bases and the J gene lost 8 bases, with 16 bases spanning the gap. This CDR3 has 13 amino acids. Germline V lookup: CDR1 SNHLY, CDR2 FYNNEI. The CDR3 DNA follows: TGTGCCAGCAGGGAGTCCCGGCAAGGAGGCTACACCTTC. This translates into CASRESRQGGYTF.

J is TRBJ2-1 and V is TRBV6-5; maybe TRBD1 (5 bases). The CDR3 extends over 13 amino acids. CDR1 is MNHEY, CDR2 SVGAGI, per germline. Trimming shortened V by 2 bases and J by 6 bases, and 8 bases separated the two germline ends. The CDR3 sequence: CASSYRGPNEQFF. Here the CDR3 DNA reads TGTGCCAGCAGTTACAGGGGTCCCAATGAGCAGTTCTTC.

The CDR3 is CASSVVEETQYF. The CDR3 bases are TGTGCCAGCAGCGTAGTAGAGGAGACCCAGTACTTC. The chain links TRBV9 to TRBJ2-5; D remains ambiguous. V dropped 0 bases and J dropped 5 bases, with 5 bases sitting between them. The CDR3 loop spans 12 amino acids. Germline V gives CDR1 SGDLS, CDR2 YYNGEE.

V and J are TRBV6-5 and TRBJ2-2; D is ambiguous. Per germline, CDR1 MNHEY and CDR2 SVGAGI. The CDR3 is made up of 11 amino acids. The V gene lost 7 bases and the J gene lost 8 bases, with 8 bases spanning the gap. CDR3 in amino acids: CASTDKGELFF. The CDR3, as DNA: TGTGCCAGCACCGACAAGGGGGAGCTGTTTTTT.

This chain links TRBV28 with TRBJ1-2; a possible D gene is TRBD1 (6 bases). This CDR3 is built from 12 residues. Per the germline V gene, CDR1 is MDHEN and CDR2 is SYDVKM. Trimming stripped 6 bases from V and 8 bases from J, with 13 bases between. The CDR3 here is CASRTPTGGYTF. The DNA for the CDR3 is TGTGCCAGCAGAACTCCAACAGGGGGCTACACCTTC.

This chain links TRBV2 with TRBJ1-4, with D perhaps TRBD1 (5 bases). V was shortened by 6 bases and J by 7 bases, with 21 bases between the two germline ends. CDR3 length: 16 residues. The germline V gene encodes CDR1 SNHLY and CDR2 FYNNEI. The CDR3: CASSPSGTLKGEKLFF. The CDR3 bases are TGTGCCAGCAGCCCATCCGGGACTCTAAAGGGTGAAAAACTGTTTTTT.

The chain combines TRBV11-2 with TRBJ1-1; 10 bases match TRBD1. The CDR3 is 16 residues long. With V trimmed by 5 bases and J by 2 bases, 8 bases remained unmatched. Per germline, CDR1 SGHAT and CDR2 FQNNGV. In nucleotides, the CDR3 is TGTGCCAGCAGCCGTCGACAGGGGGCGGGTAACACTGAAGCTTTCTTT. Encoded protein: CASSRRQGAGNTEAFF. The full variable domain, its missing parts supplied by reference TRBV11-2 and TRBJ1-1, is EAGVAQSPRYKIIEKRQSVAFWCNPISGHATLYWYQQILGQGPKLLIQFQNNGVVDDSQLPKDRFSAERLKGVDSTLKIQPAKLEDSAVYLCASSRRQGAGNTEAFFGQGTRLTVV.

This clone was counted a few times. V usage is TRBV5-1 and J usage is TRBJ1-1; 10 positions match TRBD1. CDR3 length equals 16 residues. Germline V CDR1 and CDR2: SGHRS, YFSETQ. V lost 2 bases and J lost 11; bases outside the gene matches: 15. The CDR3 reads CASSFRTGGRHEDAFF. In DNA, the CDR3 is TGCGCCAGCAGCTTTAGGACAGGGGGTAGACATGAAGACGCTTTCTTT.

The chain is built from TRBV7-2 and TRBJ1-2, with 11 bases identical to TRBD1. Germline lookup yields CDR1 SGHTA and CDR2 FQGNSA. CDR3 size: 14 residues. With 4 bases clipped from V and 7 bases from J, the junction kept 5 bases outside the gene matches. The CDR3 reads CASSSDRGPGGYTF. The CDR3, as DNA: TGTGCCAGCAGCTCGGACAGGGGGCCGGGTGGCTACACCTTC.

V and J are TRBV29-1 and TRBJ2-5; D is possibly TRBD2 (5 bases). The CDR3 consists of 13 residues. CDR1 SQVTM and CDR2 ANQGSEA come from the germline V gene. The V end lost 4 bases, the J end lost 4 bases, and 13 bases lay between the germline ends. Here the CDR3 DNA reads TGCAGCGTTGGGCTAAGGACTCCAGAGACCCAGTACTTC. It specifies CSVGLRTPETQYF.

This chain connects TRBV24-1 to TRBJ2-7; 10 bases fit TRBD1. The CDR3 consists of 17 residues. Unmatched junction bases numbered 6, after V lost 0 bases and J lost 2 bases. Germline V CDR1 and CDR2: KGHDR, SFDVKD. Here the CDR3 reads CATSDLGDRGTPYEQYF. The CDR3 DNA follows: TGTGCCACCAGTGATTTGGGGGACAGGGGTACCCCCTACGAGCAGTACTTC.

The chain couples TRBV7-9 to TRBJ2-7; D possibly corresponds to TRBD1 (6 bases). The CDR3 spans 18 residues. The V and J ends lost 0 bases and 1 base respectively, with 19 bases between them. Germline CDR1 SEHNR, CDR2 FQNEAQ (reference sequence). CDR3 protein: CASSLAGSRGLSSYEQYF. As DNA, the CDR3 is TGTGCCAGCAGCTTAGCAGGGTCCAGGGGCCTTTCGTCCTACGAGCAGTACTTC.

DNA of the CDR3: TGTGCCAGCAGCTTAGGGACAGGGAGTGGAAAACTGTTTTTT. Residues: CASSLGTGSGKLFF. This chain connects TRBV7-9 to TRBJ1-4; the match to TRBD1 covers 8 bases. CDR3 length: 14 amino acids. Losses at the gene ends were 1 base for V and 10 bases for J; bases not matched to a gene: 5. Germline V gives CDR1 SEHNR, CDR2 FQNEAQ (reference sequence).

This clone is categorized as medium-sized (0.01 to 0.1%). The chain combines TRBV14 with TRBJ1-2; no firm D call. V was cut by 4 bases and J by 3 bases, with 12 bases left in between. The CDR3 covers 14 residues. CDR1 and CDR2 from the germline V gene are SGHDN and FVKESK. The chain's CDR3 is CASSRLTGDYGYTF. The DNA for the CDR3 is TGTGCCAGCAGCCGACTGACGGGTGACTATGGCTACACCTTC.

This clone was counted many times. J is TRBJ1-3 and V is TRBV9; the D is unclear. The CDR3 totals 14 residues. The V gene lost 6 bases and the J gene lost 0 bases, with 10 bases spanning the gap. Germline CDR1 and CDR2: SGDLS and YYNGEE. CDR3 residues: CASTGPFSGNTIYF. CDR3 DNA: TGTGCCAGCACGGGTCCCTTCTCTGGAAACACCATATATTTT. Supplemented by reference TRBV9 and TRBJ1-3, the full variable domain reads DSGVTQTPKHLITATGQRVTLRCSPRSGDLSVYWYQQSLDQGLQFLIQYYNGEERAKGNILERFSAQQFPDLHSELNLSSLELGDSALYFCASTGPFSGNTIYFGEGSWLTVV.

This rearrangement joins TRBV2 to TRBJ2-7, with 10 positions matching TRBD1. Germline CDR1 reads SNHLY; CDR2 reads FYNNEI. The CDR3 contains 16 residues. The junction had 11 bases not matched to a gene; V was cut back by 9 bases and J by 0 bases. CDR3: CASSGTGVESSYEQYF. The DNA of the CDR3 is TGTGCCAGTTCCGGGACAGGGGTTGAAAGCTCCTACGAGCAGTACTTC.